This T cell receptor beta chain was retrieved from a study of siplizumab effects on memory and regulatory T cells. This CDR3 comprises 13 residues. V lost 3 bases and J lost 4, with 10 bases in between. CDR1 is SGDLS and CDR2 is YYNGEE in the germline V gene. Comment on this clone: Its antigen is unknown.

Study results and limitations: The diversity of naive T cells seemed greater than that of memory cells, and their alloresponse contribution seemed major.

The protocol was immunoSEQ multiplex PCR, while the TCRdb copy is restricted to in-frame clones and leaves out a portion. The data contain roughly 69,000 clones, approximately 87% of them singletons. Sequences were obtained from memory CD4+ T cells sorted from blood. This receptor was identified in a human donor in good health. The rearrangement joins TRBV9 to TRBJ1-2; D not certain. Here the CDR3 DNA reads TGTGCCAGCAGCGCCCAGACGGGCTATGGCTACACCTTC. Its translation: CASSAQTGYGYTF.